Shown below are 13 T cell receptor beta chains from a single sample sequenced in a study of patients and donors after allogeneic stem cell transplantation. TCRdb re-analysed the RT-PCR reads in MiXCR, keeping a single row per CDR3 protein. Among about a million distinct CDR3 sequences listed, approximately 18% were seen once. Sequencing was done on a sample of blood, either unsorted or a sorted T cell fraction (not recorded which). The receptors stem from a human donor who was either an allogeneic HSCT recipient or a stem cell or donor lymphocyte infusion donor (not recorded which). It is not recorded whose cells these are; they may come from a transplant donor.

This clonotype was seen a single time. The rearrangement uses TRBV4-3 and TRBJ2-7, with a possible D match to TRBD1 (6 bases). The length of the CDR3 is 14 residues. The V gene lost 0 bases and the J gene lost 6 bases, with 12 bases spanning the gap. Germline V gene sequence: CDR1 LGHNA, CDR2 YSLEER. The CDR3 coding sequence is TGCGCCAGCAGCCAAGATAGGGGGTATGGCGAGCAGTACTTC. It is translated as CASSQDRGYGEQYF.

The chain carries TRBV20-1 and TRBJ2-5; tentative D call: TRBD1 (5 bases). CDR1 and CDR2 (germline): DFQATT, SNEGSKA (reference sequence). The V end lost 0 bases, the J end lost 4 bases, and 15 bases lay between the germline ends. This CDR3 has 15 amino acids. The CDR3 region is CSARDRPGRLETQYF. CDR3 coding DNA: TGCAGTGCTAGAGATCGTCCAGGGCGGTTAGAGACCCAGTACTTC.

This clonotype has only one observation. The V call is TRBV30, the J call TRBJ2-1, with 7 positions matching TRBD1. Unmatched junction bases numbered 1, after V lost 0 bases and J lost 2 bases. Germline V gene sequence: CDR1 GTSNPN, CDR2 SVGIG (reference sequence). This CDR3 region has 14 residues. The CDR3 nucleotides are TGTGCCTGGAGTGTCGACAGGGCCTACAATGAGCAGTTCTTC. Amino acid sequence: CAWSVDRAYNEQFF.

The CDR3 reads CASGWQGATGELFF. The CDR3, as DNA: TGTGCCAGCGGTTGGCAGGGTGCCACCGGGGAGCTGTTTTTT. This chain links TRBV27 with TRBJ2-2; D may be TRBD1 (5 bases). V was shortened by 8 bases and J by 4 bases, with 14 bases between the two germline ends. The CDR3 runs to 14 residues. Germline assignment: CDR1 MNHEY and CDR2 SMNVEV (reference sequence).

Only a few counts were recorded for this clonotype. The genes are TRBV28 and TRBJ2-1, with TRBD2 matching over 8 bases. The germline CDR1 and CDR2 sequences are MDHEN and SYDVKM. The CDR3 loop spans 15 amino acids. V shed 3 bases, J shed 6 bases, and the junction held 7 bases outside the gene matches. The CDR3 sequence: CASSFSGGGGNEQFF. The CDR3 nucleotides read TGTGCCAGCAGTTTCAGCGGGGGCGGAGGCAATGAGCAGTTCTTC.

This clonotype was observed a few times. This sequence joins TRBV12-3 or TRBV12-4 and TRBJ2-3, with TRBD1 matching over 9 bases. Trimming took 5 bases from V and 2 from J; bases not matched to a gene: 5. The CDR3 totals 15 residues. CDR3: CASSVTGGPTDTQYF. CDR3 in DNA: TGTGCCAGCAGTGTGACAGGGGGACCCACAGATACGCAGTATTTT.

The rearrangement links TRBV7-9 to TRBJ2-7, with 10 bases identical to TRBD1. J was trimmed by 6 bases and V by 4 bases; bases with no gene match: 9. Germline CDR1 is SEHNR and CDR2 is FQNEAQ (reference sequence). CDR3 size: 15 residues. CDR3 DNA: TGTGCCAGCAGCTCTTCCGGGACAGGGGTGGGCGAGCAGTACTTC. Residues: CASSSSGTGVGEQYF.

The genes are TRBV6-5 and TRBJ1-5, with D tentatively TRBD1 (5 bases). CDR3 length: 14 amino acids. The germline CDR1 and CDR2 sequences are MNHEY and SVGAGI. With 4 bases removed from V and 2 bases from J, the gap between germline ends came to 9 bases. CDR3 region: CASSSGWGNQPQHF. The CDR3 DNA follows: TGTGCCAGCAGTTCAGGGTGGGGCAATCAGCCCCAGCATTTT.

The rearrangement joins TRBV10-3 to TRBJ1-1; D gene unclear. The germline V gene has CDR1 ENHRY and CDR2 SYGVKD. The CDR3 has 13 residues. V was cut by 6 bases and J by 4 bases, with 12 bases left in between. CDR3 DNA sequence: TGTGCCATCAGGGAGGCGCTTCGCACTGAAGCTTTCTTT. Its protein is CAIREALRTEAFF.

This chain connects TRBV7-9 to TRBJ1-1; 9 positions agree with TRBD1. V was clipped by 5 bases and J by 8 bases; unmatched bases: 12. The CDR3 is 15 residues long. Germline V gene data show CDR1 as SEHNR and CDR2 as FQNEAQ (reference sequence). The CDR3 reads CASSDRTGGASEAFF. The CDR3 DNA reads TGTGCCAGCAGCGACCGCACAGGGGGCGCGTCCGAAGCTTTCTTT.

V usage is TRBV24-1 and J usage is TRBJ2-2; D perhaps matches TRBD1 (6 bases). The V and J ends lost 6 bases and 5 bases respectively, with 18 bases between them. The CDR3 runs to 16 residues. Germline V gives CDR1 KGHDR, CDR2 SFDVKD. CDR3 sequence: CATSTPWGPTTGELFF. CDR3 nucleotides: TGTGCCACCAGTACCCCATGGGGGCCCACGACCGGGGAGCTGTTTTTT.

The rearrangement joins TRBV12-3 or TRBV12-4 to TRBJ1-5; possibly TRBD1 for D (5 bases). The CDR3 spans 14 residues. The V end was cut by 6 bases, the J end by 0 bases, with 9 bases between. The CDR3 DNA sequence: TGTGCCAGCAGACAGGAGAATAGCAATCAGCCCCAGCATTTT. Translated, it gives CASRQENSNQPQHF.

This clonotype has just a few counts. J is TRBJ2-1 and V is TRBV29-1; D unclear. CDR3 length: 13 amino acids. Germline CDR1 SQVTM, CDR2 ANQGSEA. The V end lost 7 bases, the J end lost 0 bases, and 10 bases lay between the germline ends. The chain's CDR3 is CSAAASSYNEQFF. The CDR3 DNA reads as TGCAGCGCCGCTGCCAGCTCCTACAATGAGCAGTTCTTC.